This T cell receptor beta chain was recorded in a study of T cell responses to AZD1222 COVID-19 vaccine (dated by TCRdb to about 2021). Context from the whole study: AZD1222 recipients whose second dose came at about 4 weeks and those whose second dose came at about 12 weeks were combined into one group, since spike-specific TCR depth and breadth did not differ between the two schedules. A total of 233 trial participants underwent TCR sequencing, of whom about 210 had received two doses of AZD1222 and 26 had received two doses of the MenACWY control vaccine. Enrollment into the trials was organized by age into subgroups of 18-55, 56-69 and 70-plus years, and those subgroups contained roughly 160, 29 and 62 TCR-sequenced participants, respectively.

The CDR3 regions of human TCRbeta chains were subjected to immunosequencing. The published analysis was carried out like this. TCRs in the repertoires were matched against a reference library of SARS-CoV-2-specific TCRs that had been generated with the MIRA antigen-specificity platform. Breadth was defined as the fraction of unique TCRs that were SARS-CoV-2-associated. Depth was defined as the fraction of total T cells that were SARS-CoV-2-associated. Using the MIRA data, every spike-specific TCR was mapped to the spike region that the TCR reacted to and assigned to either a CD4 or a CD8 class. Log10-transformed breadth and depth values were compared by one-way ANOVA with Sidak's multiple comparisons tests. What TCRdb holds here is the immuneACCESS table cut down to in-frame rearrangements. Part of the clones is not present; checked against another copy, under half of the missing clones reflect an unresolved V gene, and the others are unexplained. That table is the source of V, J and clone size, and D and trimming were worked out from the DNA. This sample gives about 85,000 clones in total; roughly 89% of them show up just once. Over 2% of the sample is held by the ten biggest clonotypes.

General conclusions and limits of the study: Because no day 14 peak-response samples were available, repertoires were characterized only after the peak T cell response. Conclusions about previously exposed vaccinees are limited, since just 5 or 6 AZD1222 recipients were seropositive for SARS-CoV-2 at baseline. Most participants were white British and females outnumbered males, and the authors suggested that clonal diversity may have been underestimated. Epitopes outside the regions mutated in the B.1.351 and B.1.1.7 variants were reportedly recognized by nearly half of the unique spike-specific TCRs. In the small 56-69-year group, the increase in depth fell short of significance, most likely because of low power. After two AZD1222 doses, both the breadth and the depth of spike-specific TCRs were significantly higher than at day 0 and than in MenACWY recipients. The vaccine-associated CD4 TCRs covered the entire spike protein, and the dominant responses fell in regions 160-218 and 743-854.

With respect to this clone: Its specific antigen is unknown. No per-base quality is available; no much larger clone lies one base away.

What this sample's time point label stands for: baseline before first vaccination. Samples from vaccinated people were obtained from the UK trials COV001 and COV002, which included a single-blind randomized controlled phase 2/3 trial of AZD1222 (ChAdOx1 nCoV-19) in healthy adults. For TCRbeta chain sequencing, PBMC samples were collected from trial participants at day 0 and at day 28 after the second dose. Sample: peripheral blood, taken on day 0 of AZD1222 vaccination. The source is an adult in good health.

This receptor carries the CDR3 CASTDDRTDTQYF. The DNA sequence is given as TGTGCCAGCACCGATGACAGGACAGATACGCAGTATTTT. The chain couples TRBV6-5 to TRBJ2-3; perhaps TRBD1 is the D gene, with 6 bases matching. V is pared back by 7 bases and J by 3 bases, with 11 bases lying between the germline termini. From the cysteine up to the phenylalanine, the CDR3 has a length of 13 residues. The entry retains the CDR3 DNA only, 39 bases that are in frame from base 1. CDR1 and CDR2 are drawn from the germline V gene: MNHEY, SVGAGI.